This is a list of T cell receptor beta chains from one sample in a study of cytomegalovirus exposure and HLA in healthy donors. Some clones are missing from TCRdb's copy, which holds only in-frame ones; the method was immunoSEQ multiplex PCR. The sample includes about 58,000 clones. Sequencing was done on a sample of PBMCs. The source is a woman under 30 in good health and CMV-seronegative. The CDR3 runs from the conserved cysteine through the conserved F or W. The D gene is left open where the match is weak.

v_call,d_call,j_call,cdr3_nt,cdr3_aa
TRBV19,TRBD1,TRBJ1-1,TGTGCCAGTAGTTTTCTCGAGGGGGCCACTGAAGCTTTCTTT,CASSFLEGATEAFF
TRBV6-6,NA,TRBJ1-2,TGTGCCAGCAGTTATCTCGGGACTTTGTATGGCTACACCTTC,CASSYLGTLYGYTF
TRBV6-5,NA,TRBJ1-2,TGTGCCAGCAGTTACTTTCCAGATAACTATGGCTACACCTTC,CASSYFPDNYGYTF
TRBV6-1,TRBD2,TRBJ2-1,TGTGCCAGCGGGACTAGCGGGAGTTACAATGAGCAGTTCTTC,CASGTSGSYNEQFF
TRBV7-3,TRBD2,TRBJ2-3,TGTGCCAGCAGCGGGCTCCCGGGGGGGCGAGATACGCAGTATTTT,CASSGLPGGRDTQYF
TRBV27,TRBD2,TRBJ2-1,TGTGCCAGCAGTTTATCCGAGCGGGAGTTTTTTAATGAGCAGTTCTTC,CASSLSEREFFNEQFF
TRBV7-2,TRBD2,TRBJ2-7,TGTGCCAGCAGCTTATTTCGGACTAGCGGGGGTTACGAGCAGTACTTC,CASSLFRTSGGYEQYF
TRBV6-1,NA,TRBJ1-2,TGTGCCAGCACCTTAGGGGGTCCCGCAGGCTATGGCTACACCTTC,CASTLGGPAGYGYTF
TRBV6-5,NA,TRBJ2-7,TGTGCCAGCAGTTACGAACGCGCCAGGTCCCCCTACGAGCAGTACTTC,CASSYERARSPYEQYF
TRBV20-1,NA,TRBJ2-5,TGCAGTGCTAGAACATGGGAGACCCAGTACTTC,CSARTWETQYF
TRBV5-6,NA,TRBJ2-2,TGTGCCAGCAGCTTATTCGGCAGGGTGAACACCGGGGAGCTGTTTTTT,CASSLFGRVNTGELFF
TRBV9,TRBD2,TRBJ2-7,TGTGCCAGCAGCGTAGGCAGTACTAGCGGGGGATTTATTGAGCAGTACTTC,CASSVGSTSGGFIEQYF
TRBV6-5,TRBD1,TRBJ1-2,TGTGCCAGCAGTTACTCCGGGACAGGGGGGCTAGGCTACACCTTC,CASSYSGTGGLGYTF
TRBV6-6,TRBD2,TRBJ2-7,TGTGCCAGCAGTCTGACTAGCGGGAGGGCGGGCGAGCAGTACTTC,CASSLTSGRAGEQYF
TRBV5-1,NA,TRBJ2-7,TGCGCCAGCAGCTCCTCAGGGTGGAATACCTACGAGCAGTACTTC,CASSSSGWNTYEQYF
TRBV7-8,TRBD2,TRBJ2-7,TGTGCCAGCAGTCCAAATCGGGGGGAGATCTACGAGCAGTACTTC,CASSPNRGEIYEQYF
TRBV9,NA,TRBJ2-3,TGTGCCAGCAGCCCCGCCCGGAGTACAGATACGCAGTATTTT,CASSPARSTDTQYF
TRBV6-5,NA,TRBJ1-2,TGTGCCAGCAGTTACTCGAAGTACGGCTATGGCTACACCTTC,CASSYSKYGYGYTF
TRBV4-2,TRBD1,TRBJ1-1,TGTGCCAGCAGCCCCCGACAGGGGGCCACTGAAGCTTTCTTT,CASSPRQGATEAFF
TRBV4-2,NA,TRBJ1-2,TGTGCCAGCAGCCAATTTACTGAAACCTATGGCTACACCTTC,CASSQFTETYGYTF
TRBV2,NA,TRBJ1-4,TGTGCCAGCAAATTCGCTGAGAATGAAAAACTGTTTTTT,CASKFAENEKLFF
TRBV19,NA,TRBJ1-2,TGTGCCAGTAGTCCGACAGGAGATAATTATGGCTACACCTTC,CASSPTGDNYGYTF
TRBV2,NA,TRBJ2-7,TGTGCCAGCGGCGACGGACTTGACTACGAGCAGTACTTC,CASGDGLDYEQYF
TRBV28,NA,TRBJ1-1,TGTGCCAGCAGTCCACCCGGAGGTATGAACACTGAAGCTTTCTTT,CASSPPGGMNTEAFF